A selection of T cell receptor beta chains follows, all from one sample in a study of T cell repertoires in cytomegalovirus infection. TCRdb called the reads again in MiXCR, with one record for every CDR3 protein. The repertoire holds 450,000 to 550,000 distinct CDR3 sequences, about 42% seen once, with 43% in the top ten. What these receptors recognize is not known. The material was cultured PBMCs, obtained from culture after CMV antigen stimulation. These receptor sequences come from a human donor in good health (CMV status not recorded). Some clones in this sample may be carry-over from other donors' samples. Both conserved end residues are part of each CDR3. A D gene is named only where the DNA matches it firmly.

cdr3_aa: CASSRDALSQAGEQYF; d_call: NA; v_call: TRBV6-1; j_call: TRBJ2-7
cdr3_aa: CASSDEGTSVYEQYF; d_call: TRBD2; v_call: TRBV2; j_call: TRBJ2-7
cdr3_aa: CASSQDPLASWNIQYF; d_call: NA; v_call: TRBV4-3; j_call: TRBJ2-4
cdr3_aa: CASKANYNSPLHF; d_call: NA; v_call: TRBV19; j_call: TRBJ1-6
cdr3_aa: CASSPLRGSRNEQFF; d_call: TRBD2; v_call: TRBV11-2; j_call: TRBJ2-1
cdr3_aa: CAIRSTGDNEKLFF; d_call: TRBD1; v_call: TRBV10-3; j_call: TRBJ1-4
cdr3_aa: CASRAYRVGETQYF; d_call: NA; v_call: TRBV7-8; j_call: TRBJ2-5
cdr3_aa: CASSQDHGGGSYEQYF; d_call: TRBD2; v_call: TRBV4-3; j_call: TRBJ2-7
cdr3_aa: CASSNAPGYEQYF; d_call: NA; v_call: TRBV7-2; j_call: TRBJ2-7
cdr3_aa: CASSRLRYEQYF; d_call: NA; v_call: TRBV6-2/TRBV6-3; j_call: TRBJ2-7